This T cell receptor (beta chain) comes out of a study of shared clonotypes between healthy human individuals. Study-wide background: Each donor's CD4 naive and CD4 memory cells filled three plates apiece, CD8 naive two, and CD8 memory one.

Adults of Caucasian background living in Nashville, Tennessee made up all donors. Of note for this clone: Its antigen is undetermined.

Some clones are missing from TCRdb's copy, which holds only in-frame ones; the method was immunoSEQ multiplex PCR. The data contain over a million clones, 98% of them singletons. Findings and caveats of the study: Tissues were not sampled, only blood, and their repertoires likely differ. All-four-donor shared clonotypes had higher generation probabilities than non-shared clonotypes did.

The germline V gene has CDR1 SGHVS and CDR2 FQNEAQ. Trimming removed 5 bases at V and 1 base at J, with 14 bases between. CDR3 length: 16 amino acids. The V call is TRBV7-8, the J call TRBJ2-2; D is perhaps TRBD1 (5 bases). Sequenced material: naive CD4+ T cells sorted from blood. Noted subset: CD45RA+ positively selected. This receptor was identified in a young man in good health. The CDR3 nucleotides are TGTGCCAGCAGCCGAGGCCGAAGGGGGAACACCGGGGAGCTGTTTTTT. Protein product: CASSRGRRGNTGELFF.